The 20 T cell receptor beta chains given below trace back to one sample, sequenced in a study of brain T cells in children with intractable seizures. Here immunoSEQ multiplex PCR was the method, and the copy in TCRdb shows in-frame clones only, minus some. The sample holds just under 65,000 clones; 95% to 97% are singletons and the top ten take 0.35% to 0.4%. Here the sequenced sample was peripheral blood, taken at surgery. These TCRs come from a boy under three years old with focal cortical dysplasia and intractable seizures.

The chain recombines TRBV6-6 with TRBJ1-5; perhaps TRBD1 as D (6 bases). The CDR3 loop spans 16 amino acids. Trimming left V 2 bases short and J 5 bases short, with 16 bases between. CDR1 MNHNY and CDR2 SVGAGI come from the germline V gene (reference sequence). The chain's CDR3 is CASSYNWDNLDQPQHF. CDR3 nucleotide sequence: TGTGCCAGCAGTTACAATTGGGACAATTTAGATCAGCCCCAGCATTTT.

The J gene is TRBJ2-7, the V gene TRBV5-6, with TRBD1 matching 10 bases. J gave up 5 bases and V 1 base, and 9 bases lay outside the gene matches. The germline CDR1 and CDR2 sequences are SGHDT and YYEEEE. The CDR3 has 16 residues. CDR3 region: CASSLTLTGGLHEQYF. The CDR3 DNA reads as TGTGCCAGCAGCTTGACCCTGACAGGGGGCTTGCACGAGCAGTACTTC.

In this sample, this clone turned up once. The J gene is TRBJ2-5, the V gene TRBV7-8, with a weak D call TRBD2 (6 bases). The CDR3 consists of 14 residues. Germline-derived CDR1 and CDR2 are SGHVS and FQNEAQ. The ends were cut back, 0 bases at V and 4 bases at J, with 9 bases in the middle. The CDR3 nucleotides are TGTGCCAGCAGCTTAGCGCTAGCGAGAGAGACCCAGTACTTC. Translating it yields CASSLALARETQYF.

The V and J genes are TRBV11-1 and TRBJ1-1; 8 bases agree with TRBD1. The CDR3 contains 16 residues. Germline lookup yields CDR1 SGHAT and CDR2 FQDESV (reference sequence). The V segment lost 6 bases and the J segment 6 bases; nucleotides outside the gene matches: 15. DNA for the CDR3: TGTGCCAGCAGGGAACCTGGGGACAGGTACTTGTCTGAAGCTTTCTTT. It encodes CASREPGDRYLSEAFF.

V is TRBV15 and J is TRBJ2-7, with 9 bases aligning to TRBD2. V lost 0 bases, J lost 5 bases, and 8 bases stayed unmatched. CDR3 length: 16 amino acids. Germline V gene data show CDR1 as LNHNV and CDR2 as YYDKDF (reference sequence). The chain's CDR3 is CATSREVAGGPHEQYF. The CDR3 DNA reads as TGTGCCACCAGCAGAGAGGTGGCGGGAGGGCCTCACGAGCAGTACTTC.

The V and J genes are TRBV10-1 and TRBJ2-3, with 11 bases that match TRBD2. This CDR3 is 16 amino acids long. Looked up from germline, CDR1 is WNHNN and CDR2 is SYGVQD (reference sequence). After removal of 2 bases from V and 1 base from J, the junction contained 2 bases not matched to a gene. The CDR3 sequence is CASSERTSGRTDTQYF. The CDR3 DNA reads as TGCGCCAGCAGTGAGCGGACTAGCGGGCGCACAGATACGCAGTATTTT.

The CDR3 region is CASSQGMAGGTDTQYF. Written as DNA, the CDR3 is TGCGCCAGCAGCCAAGGTATGGCGGGGGGAACAGATACGCAGTATTTT. J is TRBJ2-3 and V is TRBV4-1; 8 nucleotides agree with TRBD2. Germline CDR1 and CDR2: MGHRA and YSYEKL. The CDR3 covers 16 residues. J was trimmed by 3 bases and V by 1 base; bases with no gene match: 6.

V gene TRBV6-1 combines with J gene TRBJ1-1; the match to TRBD1 covers 7 bases. V shed 2 bases and J 4 bases; nucleotides not matched to a gene: 4. The CDR3 is 14 residues long. The germline gives CDR1 MNHNS, CDR2 SASEGT. The DNA of the CDR3 is TGTGCCAGCAGTGAACCAGGGGGAGGCACTGAAGCTTTCTTT. Translation gives CASSEPGGGTEAFF.

The chain has TRBV6-2 or TRBV6-3 and TRBJ2-5; 11 bases align to TRBD1. The CDR3 sequence is 14 residues long. Germline values: CDR1 MNHEY, CDR2 SVGEGT. The V gene end was trimmed by 5 bases and the J gene end by 4 bases; junction bases not matched to a gene: 3. CDR3 amino acids: CASSQDRGLETQYF. For the CDR3, the DNA is TGTGCCAGCAGTCAGGACAGGGGGCTAGAGACCCAGTACTTC.

The DNA of the CDR3 is TGCGCCAGCAGCTATTCCGGGACAGGGGGCACTGAAGCTTTCTTT. It translates to CASSYSGTGGTEAFF. The V call is TRBV5-1, the J call TRBJ1-1; TRBD1 matches 11 bases. The V gene's germline CDR1 is SGHRS and CDR2 YFSETQ. The CDR3 consists of 15 residues. Trimming cost V 3 bases and J 4 bases; bases outside gene matches: 5.

This clone has only one observation. The chain employs TRBV10-3 and TRBJ2-7; 8 bases map to TRBD2. Germline V gives CDR1 ENHRY, CDR2 SYGVKD. V gave up 10 bases and J gave up 5 bases; unmatched junction bases: 7. There are 12 residues in the CDR3. Here the CDR3 DNA reads TGTGCCAAAAGCGGGAGCGGAAACGAGCAGTACTTC. Its translation: CAKSGSGNEQYF.

The rearrangement uses TRBV5-1 and TRBJ2-2; the match to TRBD1 covers 9 bases. The CDR3 extends over 16 amino acids. Trimming took 3 bases from V and 5 from J; bases not matched to a gene: 8. Per the germline V gene, CDR1 is SGHRS and CDR2 is YFSETQ. In nucleotides, the CDR3 is TGCGCCAGCAGCTCCTACAGGGGGCGCGAGACCGGGGAGCTGTTTTTT. As protein: CASSSYRGRETGELFF.

J is TRBJ2-3 and V is TRBV5-1; D is unclear. V shed 4 bases and J shed 1 base, with 10 bases lying between them. Germline V gives CDR1 SGHRS, CDR2 YFSETQ. The length of the CDR3 is 14 residues. The CDR3, as DNA: TGCGCCAGCAGCGAATACTACCGCACAGATACGCAGTATTTT. This codes for CASSEYYRTDTQYF. The whole variable domain, remainder taken from reference TRBV5-1 and TRBJ2-3, is KAGVTQTPRYLIKTRGQQVTLSCSPISGHRSVSWYQQTPGQGLQFLFEYFSETQRNKGNFPGRFSGRQFSNSRSEMNVSTLELGDSALYLCASSEYYRTDTQYFGPGTRLTVL.

The rearrangement uses TRBV6-1 and TRBJ2-5, with 11 bases fitting TRBD2. The V gene end was trimmed by 3 bases and the J gene end by 3 bases; junction bases not matched to a gene: 6. This CDR3 is built from 16 residues. Germline V gives CDR1 MNHNS, CDR2 SASEGT. This CDR3 is CASSDYTSGRKETQYF. For the CDR3, the DNA is TGTGCCAGCAGTGATTATACTAGCGGGAGAAAAGAGACCCAGTACTTC.

This clone has just one count. The rearrangement uses TRBV9 and TRBJ2-3; 9 positions agree with TRBD2. Per germline, CDR1 SGDLS and CDR2 YYNGEE. This CDR3 is 15 amino acids long. V lost 4 bases, J lost 8 bases, and 11 bases stayed unmatched. This chain's CDR3 is CASSSTGLAGGTQYF. CDR3 nucleotide sequence: TGTGCCAGCAGCTCCACGGGACTAGCAGGGGGTACGCAGTATTTT.

V is TRBV7-2 and J is TRBJ2-3; no firm D call. The germline V gene has CDR1 SGHTA and CDR2 FQGNSA. The CDR3 is 15 residues long. Deletions cut 1 base from V and 1 base from J, with 9 bases between. The CDR3 bases are TGTGCCAGCAGCTTAGTGGACGCGCGCACAGATACGCAGTATTTT. Protein product: CASSLVDARTDTQYF. Supplemented by reference TRBV7-2 and TRBJ2-3, the full variable domain reads GAGVSQSPSNKVTEKGKDVELRCDPISGHTALYWYRQSLGQGLEFLIYFQGNSAPDKSGLPSDRFSAERTGGSVSTLTIQRTQQEDSAVYLCASSLVDARTDTQYFGPGTRLTVL.

The CDR3 region is CASSRDIDSPLHF. CDR3 nucleotide sequence: TGTGCCAGCAGCAGGGACATCGATTCACCCCTCCACTTT. The rearrangement uses TRBV13 and TRBJ1-6, with TRBD1 as a possible D gene (6 bases). Germline values: CDR1 PRHDT, CDR2 FYEKMQ (reference sequence). V lost 5 bases, J lost 8 bases, and 10 bases lay in between. The CDR3 has 13 amino acids.

The chain recombines TRBV5-1 with TRBJ2-1; 10 nucleotides align to TRBD2. CDR1 SGHRS and CDR2 YFSETQ come from the germline V gene. There are 15 residues in the CDR3. V gave up 0 bases and J gave up 8 bases; unmatched junction bases: 5. The CDR3 DNA reads as TGCGCCAGCAGCTTGGAGCGGGGGGGCGTCGATGAGCAGTTCTTC. Its protein product is CASSLERGGVDEQFF.

The chain has TRBV10-2 and TRBJ1-5; D is unresolved. The ends were cut back, 3 bases at V and 0 bases at J, with 12 bases in the middle. The CDR3 runs 16 residues. Germline loops: CDR1 WSHSY, CDR2 SAAADI. CDR3 sequence (DNA): TGCGCCAGCAGTGATATTGACGGGGATAGCAATCAGCCCCAGCATTTT. Translation: CASSDIDGDSNQPQHF.

The chain is built from TRBV3-1 (or the pseudogene TRBV3-2) and TRBJ2-1; 9 bases match TRBD2. V lost 4 bases to trimming and J lost 10 bases; unmatched junction nucleotides: 17. The CDR3 loop spans 17 amino acids. Germline CDR1 reads LGHDT; CDR2 reads YNNKEL (reference sequence). The CDR3 sequence is CASSPLYVAGGPGEQFF. Written as DNA, the CDR3 is TGTGCCAGCAGCCCATTATATGTGGCGGGGGGGCCTGGAGAGCAGTTCTTC.